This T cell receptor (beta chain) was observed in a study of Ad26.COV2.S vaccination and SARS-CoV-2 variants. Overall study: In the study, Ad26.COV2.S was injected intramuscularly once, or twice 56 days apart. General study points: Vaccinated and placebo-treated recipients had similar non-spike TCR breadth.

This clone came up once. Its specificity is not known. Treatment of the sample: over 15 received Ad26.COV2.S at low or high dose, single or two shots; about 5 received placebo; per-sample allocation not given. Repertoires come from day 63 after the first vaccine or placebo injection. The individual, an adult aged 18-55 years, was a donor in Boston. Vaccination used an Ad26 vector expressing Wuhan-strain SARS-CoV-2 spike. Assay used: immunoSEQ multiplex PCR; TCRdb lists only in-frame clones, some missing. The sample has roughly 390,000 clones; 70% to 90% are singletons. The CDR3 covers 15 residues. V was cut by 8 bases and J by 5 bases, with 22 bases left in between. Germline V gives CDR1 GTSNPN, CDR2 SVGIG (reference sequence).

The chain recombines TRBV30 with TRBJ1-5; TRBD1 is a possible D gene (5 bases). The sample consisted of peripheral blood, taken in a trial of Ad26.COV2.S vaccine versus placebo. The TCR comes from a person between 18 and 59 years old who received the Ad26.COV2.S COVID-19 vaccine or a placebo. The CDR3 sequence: CAQGGDIREDQPQHF. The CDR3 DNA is TGTGCCCAGGGAGGGGATATCAGGGAGGATCAGCCCCAGCATTTT.